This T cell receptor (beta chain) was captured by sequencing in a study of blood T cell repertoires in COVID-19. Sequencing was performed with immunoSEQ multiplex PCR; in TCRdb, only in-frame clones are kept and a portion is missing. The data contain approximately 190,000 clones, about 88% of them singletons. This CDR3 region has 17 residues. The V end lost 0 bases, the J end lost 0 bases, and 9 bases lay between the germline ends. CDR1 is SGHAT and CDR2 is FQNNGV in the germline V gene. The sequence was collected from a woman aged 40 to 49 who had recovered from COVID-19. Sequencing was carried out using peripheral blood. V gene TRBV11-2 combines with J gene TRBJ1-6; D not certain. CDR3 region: CASSLDLLSSYNSPLHF. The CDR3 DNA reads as TGTGCCAGCAGCTTAGATCTGCTGAGCTCCTATAATTCACCCCTCCACTTT.